This T cell receptor beta chain was identified during a study of blood T cells in healthy people across ages. General study points: Because sorting was not performed, PBMCs prevented conclusive naive versus antigen-experienced comparison. Strongly correlated with naive T cell percentage was TCR beta diversity.

A note on this clonotype: The antigen remains undetermined. Sequence at one end of the junction differs from germline and may be a read error.

Every donor contributed roughly 10 milliliters of peripheral blood by blood draw. The CDR3 loop spans 14 amino acids. PCR was performed a second time for about 7 to 12 cycles using a sample-barcoded 5' primer and a J-beta primer mix. TCRdb passed the 5' RACE reads through MiXCR, listing each CDR3 protein once. The repertoire holds about 640,000 distinct CDR3 sequences, roughly 50% seen once, with more than 35% in the top ten. This clonotype was sampled from a man aged 55 to 70 in good health. The V gene is TRBV12-3 or TRBV12-4, the J gene TRBJ2-3; TRBD2 aligns across 9 bases. The sequenced material came from blood. This CDR3 reads CASNRGGERDTQYF. CDR3 nucleotide sequence: TGTGCCAGCAACCGCGGGGGGGAAAGAGATACACAGTATTTT.